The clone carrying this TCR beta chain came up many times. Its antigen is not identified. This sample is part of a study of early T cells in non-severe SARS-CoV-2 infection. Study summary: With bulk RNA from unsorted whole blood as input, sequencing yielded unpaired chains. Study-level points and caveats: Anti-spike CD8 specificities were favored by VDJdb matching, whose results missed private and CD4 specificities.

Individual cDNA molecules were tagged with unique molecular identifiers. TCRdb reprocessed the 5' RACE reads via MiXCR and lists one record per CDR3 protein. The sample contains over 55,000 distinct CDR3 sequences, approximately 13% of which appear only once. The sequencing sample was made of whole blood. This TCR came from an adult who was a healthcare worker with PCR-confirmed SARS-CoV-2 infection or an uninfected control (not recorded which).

The CDR3 region is CASSSTGTSGKFSYEQYF. The CDR3 nucleotides are TGTGCCAGCAGTTCAACCGGGACTAGCGGGAAATTCTCCTACGAGCAGTACTTC. V gene TRBV12-3 or TRBV12-4 combines with J gene TRBJ2-7, with 13 bases that match TRBD2. The CDR3 sequence is 18 residues long. J gave up 0 bases and V 4 bases, and 9 bases lay outside the gene matches.